In this sample, the clone carrying this T cell receptor beta chain turned up many times. Antigen: not known. With the library built for alpha chains, this beta chain is off target and its frequency is not meaningful. The data stem from a study of spatial heterogeneity in lung cancer. The study's findings and limits: Mutation counts in tumors were tracked by counts of expanded intratumoral alpha and beta TCRs.

The sample's time point: sample taken at primary tumor resection. The input material, whole RNA from tumor, nontumor lung or frozen PBMC, was sequenced unsorted. The CDR3 is made up of 14 amino acids. Trimming left V 1 base short and J 5 bases short, with 11 bases between. Germline V gene sequence: CDR1 SGHTA, CDR2 FQGNSA. TCRdb fed the 5' RACE reads into MiXCR, producing one record per CDR3 protein. The table includes about 17,000 distinct CDR3 sequences, 5% to 8% detected once. This sequence was found in a male donor with early-stage non-small cell lung cancer. The chain links TRBV7-2 to TRBJ1-1; possible D gene TRBD1, 6 bases. This material consisted of lung tumor tissue, taken at surgery. CDR3 sequence reads: CASSLVVGATEAFF. The CDR3 DNA reads as TGTGCCAGCAGCTTAGTTGTGGGGGCGACTGAAGCTTTCTTT.